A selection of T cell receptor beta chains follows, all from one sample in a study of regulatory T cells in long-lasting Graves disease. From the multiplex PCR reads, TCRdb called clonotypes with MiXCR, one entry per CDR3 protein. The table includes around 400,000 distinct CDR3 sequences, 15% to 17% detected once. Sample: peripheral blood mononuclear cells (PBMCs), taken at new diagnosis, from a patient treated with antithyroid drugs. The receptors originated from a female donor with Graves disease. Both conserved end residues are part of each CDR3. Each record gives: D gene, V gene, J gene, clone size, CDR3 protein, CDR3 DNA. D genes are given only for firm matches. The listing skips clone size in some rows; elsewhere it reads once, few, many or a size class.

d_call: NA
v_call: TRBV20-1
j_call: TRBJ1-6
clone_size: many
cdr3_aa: CSASKFLGNSPLHF
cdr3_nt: TGCAGTGCTAGTAAATTCCTCGGGAATTCACCCCTCCACTTT

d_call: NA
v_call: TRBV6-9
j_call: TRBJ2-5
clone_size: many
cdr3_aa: CASSYGSGTRRETQYF
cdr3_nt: TGTGCCAGCAGTTACGGATCCGGGACCCGAAGAGAGACCCAGTACTTC

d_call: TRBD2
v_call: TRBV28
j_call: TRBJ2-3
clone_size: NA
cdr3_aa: CASSLPGGGTDTQYF
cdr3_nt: TGTGCCAGCAGTTTACCGGGAGGAGGCACAGATACGCAGTATTTT

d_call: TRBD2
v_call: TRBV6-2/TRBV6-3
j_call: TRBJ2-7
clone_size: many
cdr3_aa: CASSYSKRGEVGGSYEQYF
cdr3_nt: TGTGCCAGCAGTTACTCGAAACGGGGGGAGGTAGGAGGATCCTACGAGCAGTACTTC

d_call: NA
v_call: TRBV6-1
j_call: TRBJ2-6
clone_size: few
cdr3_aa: CASSRGTRAPEANVLTF
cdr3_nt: TGTGCCAGCAGCCGCGGGACCCGAGCACCTGAGGCCAACGTCCTGACTTTC

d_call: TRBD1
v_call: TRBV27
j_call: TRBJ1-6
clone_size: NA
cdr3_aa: CASSLGGVPGQYNSPLHF
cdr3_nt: TGTGCCAGCAGCTTGGGGGGCGTCCCGGGACAGTATAATTCACCCCTCCACTTT

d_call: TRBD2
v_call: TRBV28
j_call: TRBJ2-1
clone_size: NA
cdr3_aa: CASREPGLAGARDNEQFF
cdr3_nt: TGTGCCAGCAGGGAACCGGGACTAGCGGGAGCGAGAGACAATGAGCAGTTCTTC

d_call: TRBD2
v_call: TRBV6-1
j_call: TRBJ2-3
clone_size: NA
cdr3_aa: CASSESLRGSGGFTDTQYF
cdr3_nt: TGTGCCAGCAGTGAAAGTCTTCGAGGTAGCGGGGGTTTCACAGATACGCAGTATTTT

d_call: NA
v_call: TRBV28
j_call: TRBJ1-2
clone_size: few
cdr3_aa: CASSLTGNWGYTF
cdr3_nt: TGTGCCAGCAGTTTAACAGGGAATTGGGGCTACACCTTC

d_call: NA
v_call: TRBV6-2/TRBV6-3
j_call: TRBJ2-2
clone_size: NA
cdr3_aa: CASMWASTGELFF
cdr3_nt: TGTGCCAGCATGTGGGCGTCGACCGGGGAGCTGTTTTTT

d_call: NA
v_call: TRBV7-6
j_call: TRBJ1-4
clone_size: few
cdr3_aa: CASSSSITTNEKLFF
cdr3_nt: TGTGCCAGCAGCTCCAGTATCACAACTAATGAAAAACTGTTTTTT

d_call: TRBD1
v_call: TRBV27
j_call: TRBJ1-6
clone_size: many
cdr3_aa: CASRRDSYNSPLHF
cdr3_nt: TGTGCCAGCAGACGGGACAGCTATAATTCACCCCTCCACTTT

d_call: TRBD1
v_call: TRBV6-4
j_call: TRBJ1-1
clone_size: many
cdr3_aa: CASISPSDRGRGIEAFF
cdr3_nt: TGTGCCAGCATCTCACCCTCAGACAGGGGGCGCGGAATTGAAGCTTTCTTT

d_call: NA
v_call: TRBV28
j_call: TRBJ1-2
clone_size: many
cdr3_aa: CASWVDYGYTF
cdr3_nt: TGTGCCAGCTGGGTTGACTATGGCTACACCTTC

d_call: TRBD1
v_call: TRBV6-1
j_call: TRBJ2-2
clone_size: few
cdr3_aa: CASTTGQPSTGELFF
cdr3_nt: TGTGCCAGCACCACGGGACAGCCGAGCACCGGGGAGCTGTTTTTT

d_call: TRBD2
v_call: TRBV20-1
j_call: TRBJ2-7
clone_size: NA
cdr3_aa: CSARPYRTSGSGYEQYF
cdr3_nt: TGCAGTGCTAGACCTTATCGGACTAGCGGGAGCGGGTACGAGCAGTACTTC

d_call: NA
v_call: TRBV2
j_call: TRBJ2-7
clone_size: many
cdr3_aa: CASMGQAYEQYF
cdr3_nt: TGTGCCAGCATGGGCCAGGCCTACGAGCAGTACTTC

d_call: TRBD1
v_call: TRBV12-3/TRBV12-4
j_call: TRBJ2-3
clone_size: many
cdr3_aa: CASSTQGSGDTQYF
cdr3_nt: TGTGCCAGCAGTACACAGGGGAGTGGAGATACGCAGTATTTT

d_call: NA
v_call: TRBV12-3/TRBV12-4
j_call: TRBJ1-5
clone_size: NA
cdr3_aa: CASSLAPSNQPQHF
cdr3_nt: TGTGCCAGCAGTTTAGCGCCGAGCAATCAGCCCCAGCATTTT

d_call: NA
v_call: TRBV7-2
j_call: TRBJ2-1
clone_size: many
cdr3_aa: CASSSVGGDNEQFF
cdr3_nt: TGTGCCAGCAGCTCGGTGGGAGGAGACAATGAGCAGTTCTTC

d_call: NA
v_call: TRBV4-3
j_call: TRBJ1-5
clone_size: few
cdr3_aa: CASSQTGTQPQHF
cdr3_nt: TGCGCCAGCAGCCAAACCGGCACTCAGCCCCAGCATTTT

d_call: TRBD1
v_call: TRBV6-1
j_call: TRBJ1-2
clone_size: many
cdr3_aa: CASRGRNRGGEGYTF
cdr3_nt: TGTGCCAGCAGAGGCCGAAACAGGGGAGGAGAGGGCTACACCTTC

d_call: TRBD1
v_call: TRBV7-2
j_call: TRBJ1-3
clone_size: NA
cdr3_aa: CASSSARTGWGNTIYF
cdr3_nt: TGTGCCAGCAGCTCCGCCCGGACAGGGTGGGGAAACACCATATATTTT

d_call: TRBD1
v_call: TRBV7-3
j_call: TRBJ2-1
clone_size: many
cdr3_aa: CASSPGTGTGGYNEQFF
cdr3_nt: TGTGCCAGCAGCCCGGGGACCGGGACAGGGGGTTACAATGAGCAGTTCTTC